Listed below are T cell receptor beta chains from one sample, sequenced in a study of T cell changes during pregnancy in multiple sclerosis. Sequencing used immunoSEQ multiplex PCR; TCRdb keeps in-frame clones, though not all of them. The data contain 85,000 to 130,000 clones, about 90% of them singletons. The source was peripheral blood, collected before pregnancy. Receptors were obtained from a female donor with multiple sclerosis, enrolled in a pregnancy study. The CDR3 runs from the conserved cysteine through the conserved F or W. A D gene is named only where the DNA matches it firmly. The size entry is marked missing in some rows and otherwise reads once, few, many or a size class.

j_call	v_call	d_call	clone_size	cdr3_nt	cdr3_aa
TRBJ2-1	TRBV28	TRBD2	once	TGTGCCAGCAGTTTAGCCGGGACTAGAAGCAATGAGCAGTTCTTC	CASSLAGTRSNEQFF
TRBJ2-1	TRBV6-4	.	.	TGTGCCAGCAGTGATTTAAACCTAAAAGAATTGTTCTTC	CASSDLNLKELFF
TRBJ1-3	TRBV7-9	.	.	TGTGCCAGCAGCCTACCCTTGAGCTCTGGAAACACCATATATTTT	CASSLPLSSGNTIYF
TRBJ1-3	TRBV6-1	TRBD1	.	TGTGCCAGCAGTGAAGATCTATGGACAGGGATAAGAAACACCATATATTTT	CASSEDLWTGIRNTIYF
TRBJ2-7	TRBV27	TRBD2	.	TGTGCCAGCAGTCTCTCCGGGACTATCTCCTACGAGCAGTACTTC	CASSLSGTISYEQYF
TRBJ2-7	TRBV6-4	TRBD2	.	TGTGCCAGCAGTGAATCCGGGACTAGCGGGATGGGCGAGCAGTACTTC	CASSESGTSGMGEQYF
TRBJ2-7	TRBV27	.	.	TGTGCCAGCATGCCCCTCCGGACAGTAGCCTACGAGCAGTACTTC	CASMPLRTVAYEQYF
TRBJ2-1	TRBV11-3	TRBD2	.	TGTGCCAGCAGCTCTCTAGCGGGGCTGAGCTCCTACAATGAGCAGTTCTTC	CASSSLAGLSSYNEQFF
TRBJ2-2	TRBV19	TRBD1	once	TGTGCCAGTAGGCTTACCGGGACAGGCGAAACCGGGGAGCTGTTTTTT	CASRLTGTGETGELFF
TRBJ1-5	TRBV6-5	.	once	TGTGCCAGCAGCTCCAGTCGGGACTACAATCAGCCCCAGCATTTT	CASSSSRDYNQPQHF
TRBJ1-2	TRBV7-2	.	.	TGTGCCAGCAGCGCGAACCGGGAACACCTCGATGGCTACACCTTC	CASSANREHLDGYTF
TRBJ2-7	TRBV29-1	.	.	TGCAGCGTTGTTTTCAAAAGATTACAGGGAAACGCCTACGAGCAGTACTTC	CSVVFKRLQGNAYEQYF
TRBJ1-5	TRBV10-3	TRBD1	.	TGTGCCATCAGCATCGACAGGGGAGGACAGCCCCAGCATTTT	CAISIDRGGQPQHF
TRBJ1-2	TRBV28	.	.	TGTGCCAGCACCCGTACACTAGAGTCTGGCTACACCTTC	CASTRTLESGYTF
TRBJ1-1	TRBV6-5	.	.	TGTGCCAGCAGCCCTTATCGGGGATCGAACACTGAAGCTTTCTTT	CASSPYRGSNTEAFF
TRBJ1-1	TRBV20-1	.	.	TGCAGTGCACCGCGTAACACTGAAGCTTTCTTT	CSAPRNTEAFF
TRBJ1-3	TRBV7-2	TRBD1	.	TGTGCCAGCAGCTTATGGTTTACAGGGGGGAGCTCTGGAAACACCATATATTTT	CASSLWFTGGSSGNTIYF